These T cell receptor beta chains were read from a single sample in a study of human T cells and chemical hapten exposure. Using its own MiXCR run on the RACE reads, TCRdb lists one record per CDR3 protein. Counted here are over 150,000 distinct CDR3 sequences, about 30% occurring once; the ten biggest clones make up approximately 2.1%. The sequencing used whole blood, collected in connection with sensitization to the hapten diphenylcyclopropenone (DPC). All receptors come from a woman in her late teens or twenties with alopecia areata. Some clones in this sample may be carry-over from other donors' samples. The CDR3 runs from the conserved cysteine through the conserved F or W. The D gene is left open where the match is weak. Size values are once, few and many counts, or a class for expanded clones, and some rows have none.

>TRBV30|few|TRBJ1-5|-
CAWSDSLKQPQHF
TGTGCCTGGAGTGACAGTTTAAAACAGCCCCAGCATTTT
>TRBV12-3/TRBV12-4|many|TRBJ1-5|TRBD1
CASSFGTEPQHF
TGTGCCAGCAGTTTCGGGACAGAGCCCCAGCATTTT
>TRBV14|few|TRBJ2-2|-
CASSPPPTGELFF
TGTGCCAGCAGCCCGCCACCCACCGGGGAGCTGTTTTTT
>TRBV7-9|few|TRBJ2-7|-
CASSLAGHYEQYF
TGTGCCAGCAGCTTAGCCGGGCACTACGAGCAGTACTTC
>TRBV4-3|few|TRBJ1-5|TRBD1
CASSQVIRGNQPQHF
TGCGCCAGCAGCCAAGTAATCAGGGGGAATCAGCCCCAGCATTTT
>TRBV29-1|-|TRBJ2-1|-
CSVGAVMGGLNEQFF
TGCAGCGTGGGGGCGGTGATGGGGGGACTCAATGAGCAGTTCTTC
>TRBV7-9|-|TRBJ2-5|TRBD1
CASSFQGVTQYF
TGTGCCAGCAGCTTCCAGGGGGTGACCCAGTACTTC
>TRBV27|-|TRBJ1-6|TRBD1
CASSLLPGTANSPLHF
TGTGCCAGCAGTTTACTACCCGGGACAGCCAATTCACCCCTCCACTTT
>TRBV4-3|-|TRBJ2-1|TRBD2
CASSQGGLAGGPNEQFF
TGCGCCAGCAGCCAAGGAGGCCTAGCGGGGGGGCCAAATGAGCAGTTCTTC
>TRBV7-8|few|TRBJ2-6|-
CASSKAISGANVLTF
TGTGCCAGCAGCAAAGCCATCTCTGGGGCCAACGTCCTGACTTTC
>TRBV20-1|few|TRBJ2-7|TRBD1
CSASLPDRSSYEQYF
TGCAGTGCTTCGCTCCCGGACAGGAGCTCCTACGAGCAGTACTTC
>TRBV29-1|-|TRBJ2-5|-
CSGEVSQETQYF
TGCAGCGGTGAAGTGTCCCAAGAGACCCAGTACTTC
>TRBV5-1|once|TRBJ1-1|-
CASSRTGRETEAFF
TGCGCCAGCAGCAGAACAGGGAGGGAAACTGAAGCTTTCTTT
>TRBV30|-|TRBJ1-6|-
CACGGGRSPLHF
TGTGCCTGTGGCGGAGGGCGTTCACCCCTCCACTTT
>TRBV7-9|few|TRBJ2-7|TRBD2
CASSFPTSGAEQYF
TGTGCCAGCAGCTTCCCGACTAGCGGGGCCGAGCAGTACTTC
>TRBV7-2|few|TRBJ2-1|TRBD2
CASSLRRAGGRARNEQFF
TGTGCCAGCAGCTTACGTCGCGCTGGGGGGAGGGCCCGAAATGAGCAGTTCTTC
>TRBV7-3|-|TRBJ2-3|-
CASSSRGAPPDTQYF
TGTGCCAGCAGCTCCCGGGGGGCGCCGCCAGATACGCAGTATTTT
>TRBV29-1|few|TRBJ1-2|TRBD1
CSVRDRGDYGYTF
TGCAGCGTTCGGGACAGGGGTGACTATGGCTACACCTTC
>TRBV15|few|TRBJ2-1|-
CATSRVANEQFF
TGTGCCACCAGCAGAGTTGCCAATGAGCAGTTCTTC
>TRBV7-9|few|TRBJ1-1|TRBD1
CASSHSDRMNTEAFF
TGTGCCAGCAGCCATTCGGACAGGATGAACACTGAAGCTTTCTTT
>TRBV28|few|TRBJ2-3|-
CASSSPLSQGSDTQYF
TGTGCCAGCAGTTCGCCCCTTTCCCAGGGGTCAGATACGCAGTATTTT
>TRBV29-1|-|TRBJ2-3|-
CSVGSSSTDTQYF
TGCAGCGTCGGGAGTTCTAGCACAGATACGCAGTATTTT
>TRBV2|-|TRBJ2-5|-
CASRTGGETQYF
TGTGCCAGCCGTACAGGAGGGGAGACCCAGTACTTC
>TRBV6-6|-|TRBJ2-2|-
CASSLPGHGELFF
TGTGCCAGCAGTTTACCAGGGCACGGGGAGCTGTTTTTT
>TRBV3-1|few|TRBJ2-1|-
CASSQGWNNEQFF
TGTGCCAGCAGCCAAGGATGGAACAATGAGCAGTTCTTC
>TRBV12-3/TRBV12-4|-|TRBJ2-2|-
CASSLWAVTGELFF
TGTGCCAGCAGTTTGTGGGCCGTGACCGGGGAGCTGTTTTTT
>TRBV4-1|-|TRBJ2-1|-
CASSLTWGKTYNEQFF
TGCGCCAGCAGCCTCACGTGGGGAAAAACCTACAATGAGCAGTTCTTC
>TRBV29-1|few|TRBJ2-3|-
CSVDWRSSTDTQYF
TGCAGCGTTGATTGGCGGTCTAGCACAGATACGCAGTATTTT
>TRBV4-3|-|TRBJ1-1|TRBD1
CASSLQQGARNTEAFF
TGCGCCAGCAGCCTCCAACAGGGGGCGCGGAACACTGAAGCTTTCTTT
>TRBV4-3|-|TRBJ2-7|-
CASSQDPSGRAYEQYF
TGCGCCAGCAGCCAAGATCCATCAGGCAGAGCCTACGAGCAGTACTTC
>TRBV20-1|-|TRBJ1-4|TRBD1
CSARDWGQGIKLFF
TGCAGTGCTAGAGATTGGGGACAGGGGATAAAACTGTTTTTT
>TRBV5-1|-|TRBJ2-7|-
CASSGSGQFYEQYF
TGCGCCAGCAGCGGTAGCGGCCAATTCTACGAGCAGTACTTC
>TRBV2|few|TRBJ1-1|-
CASRSLVMNTEAFF
TGTGCCAGTAGGAGTTTAGTCATGAACACTGAAGCTTTCTTT
>TRBV30|-|TRBJ2-2|-
CAWTSQSGTGELFF
TGTGCCTGGACTAGCCAGTCCGGCACCGGGGAGCTGTTTTTT
>TRBV9|few|TRBJ1-5|TRBD1
CASSVDPTGNQPQHF
TGTGCCAGCAGCGTAGACCCGACAGGGAATCAGCCCCAGCATTTT
>TRBV29-1|-|TRBJ2-1|-
CSVAGFYEQFF
TGCAGCGTTGCAGGGTTTTATGAGCAGTTCTTC
>TRBV7-9|-|TRBJ2-1|-
CASKKSDNEQFF
TGTGCCAGCAAGAAATCCGACAATGAGCAGTTCTTC
>TRBV12-3/TRBV12-4|-|TRBJ2-3|-
CASSRLGVGTDTQYF
TGTGCCAGCAGTCGACTGGGCGTCGGCACAGATACGCAGTATTTT
>TRBV6-2/TRBV6-3|few|TRBJ2-1|-
CASSYSRNEQFF
TGTGCCAGCAGTTACTCGAGGAATGAGCAGTTCTTC
>TRBV7-3|many|TRBJ1-1|-
CASSLDSSNTEAFF
TGTGCCAGCAGCTTAGACAGTTCGAACACTGAAGCTTTCTTT
>TRBV5-1|-|TRBJ2-5|-
CASSLGLASQETQYF
TGCGCCAGCAGCTTGGGCCTAGCCTCCCAAGAGACCCAGTACTTC
>TRBV5-1|many|TRBJ1-1|TRBD1
CASSTTGQGEAFF
TGCGCCAGCAGCACCACTGGACAGGGAGAAGCTTTCTTT
>TRBV6-2/TRBV6-3|-|TRBJ2-1|TRBD2
CASSYAGGPQEQFF
TGTGCCAGCAGTTACGCGGGAGGGCCCCAGGAGCAGTTCTTC
>TRBV9|few|TRBJ2-7|TRBD1
CASSPDRAHEQYF
TGTGCCAGCAGCCCCGACAGGGCCCACGAGCAGTACTTC
>TRBV29-1|-|TRBJ2-7|-
CCGGHFANEQYF
TGCTGCGGCGGACATTTCGCGAACGAGCAGTACTTC
>TRBV20-1|once|TRBJ1-6|-
CSGPGMGGFDSPLHF
TGCAGCGGGCCTGGCATGGGAGGGTTTGATTCACCCCTCCACTTT
>TRBV7-2|-|TRBJ2-3|TRBD2
CASSLRLAGGELDTQYF
TGTGCCAGCAGCCTACGACTAGCGGGGGGGGAACTGGATACGCAGTATTTT
>TRBV7-2|-|TRBJ2-3|-
CASSLGGGATDTQYF
TGTGCCAGCAGCTTAGGAGGGGGGGCAACAGATACGCAGTATTTT
>TRBV7-8|few|TRBJ2-3|TRBD1
CASSPRDRGTDTQYF
TGTGCCAGCAGCCCCAGGGACAGGGGCACAGATACGCAGTATTTT
>TRBV28|-|TRBJ2-6|TRBD2
CASSLRGSGANVLTF
TGTGCCAGCAGTTTGCGGGGGTCTGGGGCCAACGTCCTGACTTTC